This record covers a single T cell receptor (beta chain). The protocol was immunoSEQ multiplex PCR, while the TCRdb copy is restricted to in-frame clones and leaves out a portion. The profile covers around 300,000 clones, with around 89% appearing a single time and 3% to 4% taken by the ten largest. The CDR3 has 17 amino acids. The germline V gene has CDR1 SNHLY and CDR2 FYNNEI. The germline V and J ends were trimmed by 7 bases and 0 bases, with 22 bases remaining between them. These data originate in a study of blood T cell repertoires in COVID-19. Study details: Samples of COVID-19 (acute and convalescent) were obtained from the United States, Italy and Spain. Nucleic acid was either cDNA or gDNA, and it came from T cells, B-cell-depleted T cells, or PBMCs.

The receptor comes from a woman aged 50 to 60 with active or convalescent COVID-19. Sequences were obtained from peripheral blood. The chain is built from TRBV2 and TRBJ2-7; D is possibly TRBD2 (6 bases). This CDR3 is CASTTEGGRGASYEQYF. In DNA, the CDR3 is TGTGCCAGCACCACGGAGGGCGGGCGGGGTGCCTCCTACGAGCAGTACTTC.